Listed below are T cell receptor beta chains from one sample, sequenced in a study of PD-1 blockade in classical Hodgkin lymphoma. Only in-frame clones appear in the TCRdb table, and some are missing; sequencing was by immunoSEQ multiplex PCR. The repertoire holds 75,000 to 100,000 clones, with approximately 80% as singletons. The sample here was peripheral blood mononuclear cells (PBMCs), taken before the second cycle of nivolumab. These receptors were collected from a human donor with classical Hodgkin lymphoma. Both conserved end residues are part of each CDR3. D genes are given only for firm matches. Not every row has a clone size; where given, it reads once, few, many or a size class.

CSVERQNGYTF	TGCAGCGTTGAAAGACAGAATGGCTACACCTTC	-	TRBV29-1	TRBJ1-2	-
CASSIPTRDRGRSGNQPQHF	TGTGCCAGTAGTATACCGACAAGGGACAGGGGAAGAAGTGGCAATCAGCCCCAGCATTTT	TRBD1	TRBV19	TRBJ1-5	-
CASSLAGTDTQYF	TGTGCCAGCAGTCTAGCCGGCACAGATACGCAGTATTTT	-	TRBV2	TRBJ2-3	-
CASAGSDVGYGYTF	TGTGCCAGCGCCGGGTCAGACGTTGGATATGGCTACACCTTC	-	TRBV27	TRBJ1-2	-
CASSLATGASEQFF	TGTGCCAGCAGCTTGGCTACAGGGGCCTCTGAGCAGTTCTTC	TRBD1	TRBV5-6	TRBJ2-1	-
CASSLAGDTDTQYF	TGCGCCAGCAGCTTGGCAGGGGACACAGATACGCAGTATTTT	-	TRBV5-1	TRBJ2-3	-
CASSPGGRYEQYF	TGTGCCAGCAGCCCCGGGGGGCGGTACGAGCAGTACTTC	-	TRBV5-5	TRBJ2-7	once
CVRNHRQGLGYEQYF	TGTGTCAGAAACCACAGGCAAGGGTTAGGTTACGAGCAGTACTTC	-	TRBV7-5	TRBJ2-7	once
CASSLRDRRQEQYF	TGTGCCAGCAGCTTAAGGGACAGGCGCCAGGAGCAGTACTTC	TRBD1	TRBV7-2	TRBJ2-7	once
CASSLAPAGGGETQYF	TGCGCCAGCAGCTTGGCCCCAGCGGGGGGGGGTGAGACCCAGTACTTC	TRBD2	TRBV5-1	TRBJ2-5	few
CASSFRGQPQHF	TGTGCCAGCAGCTTTAGGGGTCAGCCCCAGCATTTT	-	TRBV7-2	TRBJ1-5	-
CAISESPGEQYF	TGTGCCATCAGTGAGTCCCCAGGGGAGCAGTACTTC	-	TRBV10-3	TRBJ2-7	-
CASSIMGQGPNEQFF	TGTGCCAGTAGTATTATGGGACAGGGGCCCAATGAGCAGTTCTTC	TRBD1	TRBV19	TRBJ2-1	-
CASSPSTTSGRRYEQYF	TGTGCCAGCAGCCCATCCACTACTAGCGGGAGGAGATACGAGCAGTACTTC	TRBD2	TRBV7-9	TRBJ2-7	-
CAITPDFGANVLTF	TGTGCCATCACTCCGGACTTTGGGGCCAACGTCCTGACTTTC	-	TRBV10-3	TRBJ2-6	-